These 31 T cell receptor beta chains were all obtained from the same sample, sequenced in a study of response to subunit inactivated influenza vaccine. Each CDR3 protein is one row after TCRdb ran MiXCR on the RT-PCR reads. The sample includes about 780,000 distinct CDR3 sequences, about a fifth of them seen just once. Sequencing used PBMCs from blood, obtained more than 4 days after vaccination. These receptors all stem from a man aged 50 to 59 who received an inactivated influenza vaccine.

The V call is TRBV4-1, the J call TRBJ2-2; TRBD1 might be the D (5 bases). The germline V gene encodes CDR1 MGHRA and CDR2 YSYEKL. V was pared by 3 bases and J by 1 base, with 6 bases between. This CDR3 spans 14 amino acids. As DNA, the CDR3 is TGCGCCAGCAGCCACGGACAGAACACCGGGGAGCTGTTTTTT. It translates to CASSHGQNTGELFF.

This clonotype was detected many times. J is TRBJ2-7 and V is TRBV11-2; 13 bases match TRBD2. CDR1 is SGHAT and CDR2 is FQNNGV in the germline V gene. The CDR3 has 15 residues. The trim removed 5 bases at V and 3 bases at J, leaving 4 bases unmatched. CDR3: CASSQGLAGNYEQYF. CDR3 bases: TGTGCCAGCAGCCAGGGACTAGCGGGGAACTACGAGCAGTACTTC.

This sequence joins TRBV7-9 and TRBJ1-5; D is unresolved. The CDR3 runs 13 residues. The germline gives CDR1 SEHNR, CDR2 FQNEAQ (reference sequence). Between the trimmed V and J ends, which lost 5 bases and 7 bases, there was a span of 12 bases. The CDR3 DNA sequence: TGTGCCAGCAGCCGGTGGGGAGAGCAGCCCCAGCATTTT. As protein: CASSRWGEQPQHF. Filled out from reference TRBV7-9 and TRBJ1-5, the complete variable domain reads DTGVSQNPRHKITKRGQNVTFRCDPISEHNRLYWYRQTLGQGPEFLTYFQNEAQLEKSRLLSDRFSAERPKGSFSTLEIQRTEQGDSAMYLCASSRWGEQPQHFGDGTRLSIL.

The CDR3 region is CASSNPSGSATQYF. In DNA, the CDR3 is TGTGCCAGCAGCAACCCTAGCGGGAGTGCGACCCAGTACTTC. The chain joins TRBV7-6 to TRBJ2-5; 10 bases map to TRBD2. Germline V gives CDR1 SGHVS, CDR2 FNYEAQ. The CDR3 has 14 residues. Trimming took 5 bases from V and 7 from J; bases not matched to a gene: 7.

This clonotype was seen a handful of times. V usage is TRBV12-3 or TRBV12-4 and J usage is TRBJ2-6; D remains ambiguous. V was cut by 6 bases and J by 3 bases, with 9 bases left in between. The CDR3 covers 14 residues. CDR3 region: CASRLQGGANVLTF. The CDR3 region has the DNA TGTGCCAGCAGATTACAAGGTGGGGCCAACGTCCTGACTTTC.

There are a few counts of this clonotype. V usage is TRBV28 and J usage is TRBJ2-7; the match to TRBD2 covers 7 bases. The trim removed 11 bases at V and 0 bases at J, leaving 4 bases unmatched. The CDR3 is made up of 12 amino acids. CDR1 is MDHEN and CDR2 is SYDVKM in the germline V gene. The CDR3 protein is CAGGGSSYEQYF. The CDR3 DNA sequence: TGTGCCGGGGGGGGGAGCTCCTACGAGCAGTACTTC.

The sample holds a few counts of this clonotype. The J gene is TRBJ1-5, the V gene TRBV20-1; D not resolved. CDR3 length: 14 residues. Germline assignment: CDR1 DFQATT and CDR2 SNEGSKA (reference sequence). The V end was cut by 3 bases, the J end by 4 bases, with 13 bases between. The CDR3 DNA reads TGCAGTGCTAGGTCCGTCAGCGCTAATCAGCCCCAGCATTTT. Translation gives CSARSVSANQPQHF.

In this sample, this clonotype turned up a few times. For the CDR3, the DNA is TGTGCCAGCAGGCGGGGGCCGCAGGGATACTACGAGCAGTACTTC. This sequence encodes CASRRGPQGYYEQYF. The genes are TRBV7-8 and TRBJ2-7, with a possible D match to TRBD2 (7 bases). V dropped 6 bases and J dropped 3 bases, with 18 bases sitting between them. The V gene's germline CDR1 is SGHVS and CDR2 FQNEAQ. This CDR3 contains 15 residues.

This clonotype was counted ten times or more. V usage is TRBV6-1 and J usage is TRBJ2-1, with 8 positions matching TRBD1. Germline lookup yields CDR1 MNHNS and CDR2 SASEGT. The V segment lost 4 bases and the J segment 11 bases; nucleotides outside the gene matches: 16. This CDR3 spans 16 amino acids. CDR3: CASSATGQALPRKQFF. The DNA of the CDR3 is TGTGCCAGCAGTGCAACGGGACAGGCCTTACCGCGGAAGCAGTTCTTC.

This sequence joins TRBV20-1 and TRBJ1-4; no clear D. Trimming cost V 0 bases and J 2 bases, with 10 bases left between them. Germline loops: CDR1 DFQATT, CDR2 SNEGSKA (reference sequence). This CDR3 spans 15 amino acids. The CDR3 reads CSARDGLATNEKLFF. CDR3 DNA sequence: TGCAGTGCTAGAGATGGGTTGGCGACTAATGAAAAACTGTTTTTT.

This clonotype came up a few times. The genes are TRBV5-5 and TRBJ1-2, with D possibly TRBD1 on 6 matching bases. Germline values: CDR1 SGHKS, CDR2 YYEKEE (reference sequence). V lost 4 bases and J lost 3, with 19 bases in between. The CDR3 spans 16 residues. CDR3 coding DNA: TGTGCCAGCAGCGCACAGGGATGGAAGTCTGACTATGGCTACACCTTC. This sequence encodes CASSAQGWKSDYGYTF.

The chain has TRBV6-1 and TRBJ1-2, with D possibly matching TRBD1 (5 bases). The CDR3 length is 12 residues. With 5 bases removed from V and 4 bases from J, the gap between germline ends came to 8 bases. Germline-derived CDR1 and CDR2 are MNHNS and SASEGT. The CDR3 is CASSRDGYGYTF. The CDR3 DNA sequence: TGTGCCAGCAGTCGGGACGGCTATGGCTACACCTTC.

This clonotype was seen a few times. V gene TRBV6-2 or TRBV6-3 combines with J gene TRBJ2-3; D unclear. The CDR3 consists of 11 residues. V lost 5 bases, J lost 6 bases, and 6 bases lay in between. Germline V gene data show CDR1 as MNHEY and CDR2 as SVGEGT. The CDR3 DNA reads as TGTGCCAGCAGTCACGGGGATACGCAGTATTTT. Protein: CASSHGDTQYF.

This chain connects TRBV20-1 to TRBJ2-1; 7 nucleotides agree with TRBD2. The V and J ends lost 3 bases and 7 bases, in that order; junction bases with no gene match: 9. Germline CDR1 DFQATT, CDR2 SNEGSKA (reference sequence). This CDR3 is 14 amino acids long. CDR3 in DNA: TGCAGTGCTAGCCCCGAGGGAGGGATTAATGAGCAGTTCTTC. This gives the protein CSASPEGGINEQFF.

The chain carries TRBV5-5 and TRBJ2-6; 7 bases match TRBD1. V lost 1 base to trimming and J lost 2 bases; unmatched junction nucleotides: 9. The germline CDR1 and CDR2 sequences are SGHKS and YYEKEE (reference sequence). The CDR3 length is 18 residues. The CDR3 nucleotides are TGTGCCAGCAGCTTGTCGTCGGACAGGAGCCCTGGGGCCAACGTCCTGACTTTC. This codes for CASSLSSDRSPGANVLTF.

This clonotype was picked up many times. The V call is TRBV5-1, the J call TRBJ2-1; TRBD2 matches 11 bases. Trimming took 0 bases from V and 7 from J; bases not matched to a gene: 3. The CDR3 consists of 15 residues. CDR1 is SGHRS, CDR2 YFSETQ, per germline. CDR3 loop: CASSLELAGVNEQFF. The DNA for the CDR3 is TGCGCCAGCAGCTTGGAACTAGCGGGAGTGAATGAGCAGTTCTTC.

The chain joins TRBV4-2 to TRBJ1-4; weak D call: TRBD1 (5 bases). Trimming stripped 4 bases from V and 7 bases from J, with 22 bases between. CDR1 and CDR2 (germline): LGHNA, YNFKEQ. This CDR3 has 17 residues. The CDR3: CASSPPEPGSGGEKLFF. CDR3 nucleotide sequence: TGTGCCAGCAGCCCACCCGAACCAGGGTCGGGAGGTGAAAAACTGTTTTTT.

This clonotype was counted only a few times. V is TRBV12-3 or TRBV12-4 and J is TRBJ2-1; 12 bases match TRBD1. The CDR3 is 15 residues long. The trim removed 6 bases at V and 9 bases at J, leaving 9 bases unmatched. This chain's CDR3 is CASRPGQGASVEQFF. The CDR3, as DNA: TGTGCCAGCAGGCCGGGACAGGGGGCGTCGGTTGAGCAGTTCTTC.

A few counts support this clonotype. This chain links TRBV11-2 with TRBJ2-7; possibly TRBD2 for D (6 bases). Trimming cost V 6 bases and J 2 bases, with 11 bases left between them. There are 13 residues in the CDR3. Germline V gives CDR1 SGHAT, CDR2 FQNNGV. This CDR3 reads CASRLATTYEQYF. In DNA form, the CDR3 reads TGTGCCAGCAGACTAGCTACAACCTACGAGCAGTACTTC. The full variable domain, its missing parts supplied by reference TRBV11-2 and TRBJ2-7, is EAGVAQSPRYKIIEKRQSVAFWCNPISGHATLYWYQQILGQGPKLLIQFQNNGVVDDSQLPKDRFSAERLKGVDSTLKIQPAKLEDSAVYLCASRLATTYEQYFGPGTRLTVT.

A few counts support this clonotype. The V gene is TRBV9, the J gene TRBJ2-7; TRBD1 agrees at 8 bases. The CDR3 is 16 residues long. Germline CDR1 is SGDLS and CDR2 is YYNGEE. The J segment lost 4 bases and the V segment lost 4 bases, leaving 13 bases of the junction unmatched. The CDR3 DNA sequence: TGTGCCAGCAGCTCTTCTGAAAGGACAGGGAGGTACGAGCAGTACTTC. It encodes CASSSSERTGRYEQYF.

The chain has TRBV5-8 and TRBJ1-1, with D perhaps matching TRBD1 (5 bases). V lost 3 bases, J lost 1 base, and 16 bases lay in between. This CDR3 is built from 16 residues. Germline values: CDR1 SGHTS, CDR2 YDEGEE. The CDR3 coding sequence is TGTGCCAGCAGCTGGGATGAAGGGGCCTGGAACACTGAAGCTTTCTTT. Protein: CASSWDEGAWNTEAFF. Together with reference TRBV5-8 and TRBJ1-1, the CDR3 gives the full variable domain: EAGVTQSPTHLIKTRGQQATLRCSPISGHTSVYWYQQALGLGLQFLLWYDEGEERNRGNFPPRFSGRQFPNYSSELNVNALELEDSALYLCASSWDEGAWNTEAFFGQGTRLTVV.

The rearrangement links TRBV20-1 to TRBJ1-4; 8 nucleotides match TRBD1. The CDR3 has 13 amino acids. The germline gives CDR1 DFQATT, CDR2 SNEGSKA (reference sequence). Unmatched junction bases numbered 4, after V lost 2 bases and J lost 8 bases. DNA of the CDR3: TGCAGTGCTAGACAGGGGGCCACAGAAAAACTGTTTTTT. Its protein is CSARQGATEKLFF.

This rearrangement joins TRBV6-1 to TRBJ1-5; D is unclear. V was trimmed by 7 bases and J by 6 bases, leaving 16 bases between them. The CDR3 has 14 residues. CDR1 is MNHNS, CDR2 SASEGT, per germline. This CDR3 is CASTVLGNGQPQHF. The DNA for the CDR3 is TGTGCCAGCACCGTCTTGGGGAACGGTCAGCCCCAGCATTTT.

J is TRBJ2-5 and V is TRBV18; D unclear. Germline assignment: CDR1 KGHSH and CDR2 LQKENI. Trimming shortened V by 2 bases and J by 4 bases, and 11 bases separated the two germline ends. The CDR3 runs to 14 residues. This CDR3 is CASSPGARRETQYF. As DNA, the CDR3 is TGTGCCAGCTCACCAGGTGCCAGAAGAGAGACCCAGTACTTC.

This clonotype turned up a few times. The chain recombines TRBV7-9 with TRBJ1-1; 10 positions match TRBD1. The V segment lost 5 bases and the J segment 4 bases; nucleotides outside the gene matches: 4. Germline V gives CDR1 SEHNR, CDR2 FQNEAQ (reference sequence). The CDR3 has 14 amino acids. DNA of the CDR3: TGTGCCAGCAGCCCCGGGACAGGGGTCACTGAAGCTTTCTTT. Protein sequence: CASSPGTGVTEAFF.

This rearrangement joins TRBV20-1 to TRBJ2-7, with D possibly matching TRBD1 (6 bases). V was cut by 6 bases and J by 3 bases, with 12 bases left in between. This CDR3 has 12 residues. Looked up from germline, CDR1 is DFQATT and CDR2 is SNEGSKA (reference sequence). The CDR3 DNA sequence: TGCAGTGCCACGGACAGAGTCTACGAGCAGTACTTC. Its protein product is CSATDRVYEQYF.

The CDR3 region is CASSDPGQLYEQYF. CDR3 DNA: TGTGCCAGCAGTGACCCGGGACAACTCTACGAGCAGTACTTC. J is TRBJ2-7 and V is TRBV6-2 or TRBV6-3, with D perhaps TRBD1 (6 bases). This CDR3 has 14 residues. Germline V CDR1 and CDR2: MNHEY, SVGEGT. V was cut by 5 bases and J by 3 bases, with 14 bases left in between.

This clonotype has more than one count but fewer than ten. This chain uses TRBV20-1 with TRBJ2-7, with a tentative D call TRBD2 (5 bases). Trimming stripped 7 bases from V and 4 bases from J, with 17 bases between. The length of the CDR3 is 13 residues. Germline V gene sequence: CDR1 DFQATT, CDR2 SNEGSKA (reference sequence). The CDR3 sequence is CSGRAAVGYEQYF. Here the CDR3 DNA reads TGCAGTGGGAGAGCAGCGGTGGGGTACGAGCAGTACTTC.

This chain links TRBV5-1 with TRBJ1-1; D is uncertain. In germline, CDR1 is SGHRS, CDR2 YFSETQ. This CDR3 region has 14 residues. V dropped 7 bases and J dropped 0 bases, with 13 bases sitting between them. CDR3 region: CASSVMGMNTEAFF. The CDR3 DNA follows: TGCGCCAGCTCCGTAATGGGTATGAACACTGAAGCTTTCTTT.

This clonotype was counted only a few times. The chain combines TRBV6-1 with TRBJ1-1; no reliable D call. CDR1 is MNHNS, CDR2 SASEGT, per germline. Trimming stripped 4 bases from V and 10 bases from J, with 19 bases between. The CDR3 has 14 amino acids. As DNA, the CDR3 is TGTGCCAGCAGTGGCCCCGGTTATCTGACGGGAGCTTTCTTT. Translating it yields CASSGPGYLTGAFF.

The V and J genes are TRBV12-3 or TRBV12-4 and TRBJ2-7, with TRBD2 matching over 8 bases. The CDR3 is made up of 14 amino acids. Trimming removed 6 bases from V and 4 bases from J; junction bases left unmatched: 8. The DNA for the CDR3 is TGTGCCAGCAGGACTAGCGATGTTTTGTACGAGCAGTACTTC. Translating it yields CASRTSDVLYEQYF.